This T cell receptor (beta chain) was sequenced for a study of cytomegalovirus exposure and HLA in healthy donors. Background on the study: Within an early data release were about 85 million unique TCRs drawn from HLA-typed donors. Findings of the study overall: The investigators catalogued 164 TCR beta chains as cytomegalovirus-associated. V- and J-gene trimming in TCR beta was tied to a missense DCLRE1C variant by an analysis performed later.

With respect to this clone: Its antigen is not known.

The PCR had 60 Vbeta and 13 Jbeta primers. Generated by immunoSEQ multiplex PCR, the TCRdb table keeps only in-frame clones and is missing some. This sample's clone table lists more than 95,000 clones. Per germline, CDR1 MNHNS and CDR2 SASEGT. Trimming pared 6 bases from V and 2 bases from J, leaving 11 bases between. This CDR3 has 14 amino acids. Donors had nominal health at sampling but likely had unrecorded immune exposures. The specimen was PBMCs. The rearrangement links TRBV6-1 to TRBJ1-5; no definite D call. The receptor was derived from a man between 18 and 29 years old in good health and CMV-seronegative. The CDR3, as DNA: TGTGCCAGCAGGGGCGGGGTGGGCAATCAGCCCCAGCATTTT. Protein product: CASRGGVGNQPQHF.